Listed below are T cell receptor beta chains from one sample, sequenced in a study of OX40 agonist ivuxolimab in advanced cancers. TCRdb keeps only in-frame clones here, not all; method: immunoSEQ multiplex PCR. The table includes about 84,000 clones, 94% detected once. This specimen was CD4+ or CD8+ T cells sorted from blood, taken in a trial of the OX40 agonist ivuxolimab. The receptors here all came from an adult with an advanced solid tumor such as melanoma, head and neck, liver or kidney cancer. Each CDR3 is given with its conserved first and last residue. Each record gives: CDR3 protein, V gene, clone size, J gene. Size is stated for part of the rows, as once, few or many counts, or as a class when the clone is expanded.

CDR3: CASSLFGGRSNQPQHF
V: TRBV27
size: .
J: TRBJ1-5

CDR3: CASSLDTDNPLGNEQFF
V: TRBV11-2
size: .
J: TRBJ2-1

CDR3: CASRLSGRGSDTQYF
V: TRBV27
size: .
J: TRBJ2-3

CDR3: CASSLGTGVEREEGYEQFF
V: TRBV28
size: few
J: TRBJ2-1

CDR3: CASSLGASIYEQYF
V: TRBV4-1
size: once
J: TRBJ2-7

CDR3: CSARDLFGYTF
V: TRBV20-1
size: once
J: TRBJ1-2

CDR3: CASSLGRSSGSPQFF
V: TRBV5-1
size: few
J: TRBJ2-1

CDR3: CASSFGQGDQPQHF
V: TRBV5-6
size: once
J: TRBJ1-5

CDR3: CASSQVGQGYEQYF
V: TRBV4-2
size: .
J: TRBJ2-7

CDR3: CASSPEPGTSGRKGDEQFF
V: TRBV9
size: .
J: TRBJ2-1

CDR3: CASSPGLGFYEQYF
V: TRBV4-1
size: .
J: TRBJ2-7

CDR3: CASSMAVAYEQYF
V: TRBV19
size: .
J: TRBJ2-7

CDR3: CASSPAGDTQYF
V: TRBV7-2
size: .
J: TRBJ2-3

CDR3: CASSRKGSAYKKETQYF
V: TRBV23-1
size: .
J: TRBJ2-5

CDR3: CATSSGRQSYEQYF
V: TRBV15
size: .
J: TRBJ2-7

CDR3: CASSQDDRAREAFF
V: TRBV5-4
size: .
J: TRBJ1-1

CDR3: CASSFLGQTTDTQYF
V: TRBV7-2
size: .
J: TRBJ2-3

CDR3: CASSFLSGGMGDEQYF
V: TRBV7-2
size: once
J: TRBJ2-7

CDR3: CASSVSGQGLNEQFF
V: TRBV9
size: once
J: TRBJ2-1

CDR3: CASRRLAGSDTQYF
V: TRBV19
size: .
J: TRBJ2-3

CDR3: CASSHSRGDGRYEQYF
V: TRBV11-2
size: once
J: TRBJ2-7

CDR3: CSVHHSWGKRGREGETQYF
V: TRBV29-1
size: .
J: TRBJ2-5

CDR3: CASSLAGTYEQYF
V: TRBV7-8
size: .
J: TRBJ2-7

CDR3: CAIFPLSGTEAFF
V: TRBV19
size: .
J: TRBJ1-1

CDR3: CSANAGPEAFF
V: TRBV20-1
size: .
J: TRBJ1-1

CDR3: CSLGQGLTEAFF
V: TRBV29-1
size: .
J: TRBJ1-1

CDR3: CASSLSVAGDYNEQFF
V: TRBV27
size: .
J: TRBJ2-1

CDR3: CASSIVARNEQFF
V: TRBV19
size: .
J: TRBJ2-1

CDR3: CASSYFGELFF
V: TRBV4-2
size: few
J: TRBJ2-2

CDR3: CASSLGVSGYEQYF
V: TRBV5-6
size: .
J: .

CDR3: CASSLVEVVGELFF
V: TRBV11-2
size: .
J: TRBJ2-2

CDR3: CAWRGLAGGGYEQYF
V: TRBV30
size: once
J: TRBJ2-7

CDR3: CASSLIANTEAFF
V: TRBV28
size: .
J: TRBJ1-1